This T cell receptor (beta chain) was recorded in a study of blood T cell repertoires in COVID-19. The overall study: The analysed material was cDNA or gDNA that came from T cells, B-cell-depleted T cells, or PBMCs.

Clones were sequenced by immunoSEQ multiplex PCR, and TCRdb holds only the in-frame ones, with some missing. Of 300,000 to 350,000 clones in the sample, around 90% were seen once. The CDR3 has 14 residues. With 5 bases removed from V and 1 base from J, the gap between germline ends came to 12 bases. The germline V gene encodes CDR1 SGHTA and CDR2 FQGTGA. The source material was PBMCs or T cells enriched from blood (not recorded which). The TCR was taken from a young woman with acute COVID-19. This rearrangement joins TRBV7-3 to TRBJ2-7; perhaps TRBD1 as D (6 bases). This chain's CDR3 is CASSIQGNSYEQYF. CDR3 DNA sequence: TGTGCCAGCAGCATACAGGGAAATTCCTACGAGCAGTACTTC.